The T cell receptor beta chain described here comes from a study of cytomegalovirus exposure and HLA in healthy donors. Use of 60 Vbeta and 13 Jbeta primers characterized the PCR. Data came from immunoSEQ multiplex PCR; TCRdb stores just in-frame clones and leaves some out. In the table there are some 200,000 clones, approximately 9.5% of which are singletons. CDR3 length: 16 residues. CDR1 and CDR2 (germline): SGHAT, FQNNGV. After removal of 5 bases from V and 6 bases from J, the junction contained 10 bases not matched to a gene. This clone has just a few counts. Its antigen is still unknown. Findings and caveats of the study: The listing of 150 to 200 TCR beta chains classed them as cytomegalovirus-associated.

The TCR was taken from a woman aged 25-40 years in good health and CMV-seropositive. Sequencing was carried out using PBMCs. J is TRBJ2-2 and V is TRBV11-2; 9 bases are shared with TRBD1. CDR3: CASSRRGTGLAGELFF. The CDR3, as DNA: TGTGCCAGCAGCAGGAGGGGGACAGGGTTGGCCGGGGAGCTGTTTTTT.